This entry lists 27 T cell receptor beta chains sequenced from one sample in a study of T-cell memory formation after mild COVID-19. MiXCR, applied by TCRdb to the 5' RACE reads, yields one record per CDR3 protein. The table lists under 650,000 distinct CDR3 sequences, under 20% of them singletons. The sample comprised PBMCs or a T cell subset sorted from them (not recorded which). The origin of the receptors is an adult woman who had mild COVID-19 (a few samples of this study predate the infection). Cell type and time point are not known.

J is TRBJ2-1 and V is TRBV20-1; D is perhaps TRBD1 (5 bases). Trimming took off 1 base at V and 2 bases at J, with 9 bases between the two ends. The CDR3 is 14 residues long. The germline CDR1 and CDR2 sequences are DFQATT and SNEGSKA (reference sequence). The CDR3 coding sequence is TGCAGTGCTAGAGGCAGGGCCGCCTACAATGAGCAGTTCTTC. Translation: CSARGRAAYNEQFF.

V is TRBV24-1 and J is TRBJ2-3; a possible D gene is TRBD2 (5 bases). Trimming pared 4 bases from V and 2 bases from J, leaving 15 bases between. CDR1 KGHDR and CDR2 SFDVKD come from the germline V gene. CDR3 size: 16 residues. CDR3 residues: CATSDYQSGPTDTQYF. CDR3 DNA sequence: TGTGCCACCAGTGACTACCAGAGCGGACCCACAGATACGCAGTATTTT.

This clonotype showed up just a few times. V gene TRBV24-1 combines with J gene TRBJ2-7; D is perhaps TRBD2 (5 bases). V lost 1 base and J lost 4, with 7 bases in between. Germline assignment: CDR1 KGHDR and CDR2 SFDVKD. The length of the CDR3 is 13 residues. The CDR3 loop reads CATSDFGLYEQYF. CDR3 bases: TGTGCCACCAGTGATTTCGGACTTTACGAGCAGTACTTC.

V gene TRBV9 combines with J gene TRBJ2-7, with TRBD2 as a possible D gene (5 bases). V gave up 3 bases and J gave up 4 bases, with 17 bases separating them. Germline V gene sequence: CDR1 SGDLS, CDR2 YYNGEE. CDR3 length: 15 amino acids. CDR3 sequence (DNA): TGTGCCAGCAGCGCCGGGCCGCCGGGGATATACGAGCAGTACTTC. This encodes CASSAGPPGIYEQYF.

This clonotype was seen a handful of times. The rearrangement links TRBV29-1 to TRBJ2-7; TRBD2 is a possible D gene (6 bases). V was trimmed by 3 bases and J by 2 bases, leaving 11 bases between them. Germline V gene lookup returns CDR1 SQVTM and CDR2 ANQGSEA. The CDR3 runs to 13 residues. The DNA of the CDR3 is TGCAGCGTTGATTGGGCGGGAACCTACGAGCAGTACTTC. Protein sequence: CSVDWAGTYEQYF.

V is TRBV6-5 and J is TRBJ2-2; 13 bases line up with TRBD2. From germline, CDR1 is MNHEY and CDR2 SVGAGI. This CDR3 has 18 amino acids. Trimming at V came to 6 bases and at J to 4 bases, leaving 11 bases not matched to a gene. CDR3 protein: CASSLMGTSGKRTGELFF. For the CDR3, the DNA is TGTGCCAGCAGCCTCATGGGGACTAGCGGGAAACGCACCGGGGAGCTGTTTTTT.

This clonotype was seen more than once but under ten times. The rearrangement joins TRBV7-9 to TRBJ1-1; no firm D call. The V gene lost 2 bases and the J gene lost 4 bases, with 5 bases spanning the gap. Germline V CDR1 and CDR2: SEHNR, FQNEAQ (reference sequence). CDR3 length equals 12 residues. The CDR3 region is CASSLSATEAFF. The CDR3 DNA is TGTGCCAGCAGCTTATCTGCCACTGAAGCTTTCTTT.

The chain recombines TRBV7-2 with TRBJ2-5; TRBD2 matches at 8 bases. This CDR3 spans 17 amino acids. The germline gives CDR1 SGHTA, CDR2 FQGNSA. The ends lost 4 bases at V and 5 bases at J; junction bases unmatched: 15. CDR3 sequence: CASSSWDSGVTSETQYF. In nucleotides, the CDR3 is TGTGCCAGCAGCTCTTGGGATAGCGGGGTAACCAGTGAGACCCAGTACTTC.

This clonotype has more than one count but fewer than ten. The rearrangement links TRBV12-3 or TRBV12-4 to TRBJ1-2; D gene unclear. Trimming took 5 bases from V and 4 from J, leaving 17 bases between them. The CDR3 length is 15 residues. Here the CDR3 reads CASSPIPPGFYGYTF. CDR3 DNA sequence: TGTGCCAGCAGTCCAATTCCCCCCGGATTCTATGGCTACACCTTC.

The CDR3 coding sequence is TGTGCCTGGAGTCAAGGGGTTAGCACAGATACGCAGTATTTT. It is translated as CAWSQGVSTDTQYF. V usage is TRBV30 and J usage is TRBJ2-3; D perhaps matches TRBD1 (5 bases). Trimming took off 2 bases at V and 0 bases at J, with 9 bases between the two ends. Germline V gene lookup returns CDR1 GTSNPN and CDR2 SVGIG (reference sequence). The CDR3 contains 14 residues.

The chain couples TRBV7-9 to TRBJ2-2, with 8 bases identical to TRBD2. This CDR3 spans 16 amino acids. Germline V gene data show CDR1 as SEHNR and CDR2 as FQNEAQ (reference sequence). Losses at the gene ends were 2 bases for V and 4 bases for J; bases not matched to a gene: 6. For the CDR3, the DNA is TGTGCCAGCAGCTTAATGCGGGGGGCGAGCACCGGGGAGCTGTTTTTT. This encodes CASSLMRGASTGELFF. The full variable domain, completed using reference TRBV7-9 and TRBJ2-2, is DTGVSQNPRHKITKRGQNVTFRCDPISEHNRLYWYRQTLGQGPEFLTYFQNEAQLEKSRLLSDRFSAERPKGSFSTLEIQRTEQGDSAMYLCASSLMRGASTGELFFGEGSRLTVL.

The chain combines TRBV20-1 with TRBJ1-5; D not certain. The CDR3 runs 13 residues. The germline CDR1 and CDR2 sequences are DFQATT and SNEGSKA (reference sequence). The V end was cut by 6 bases, the J end by 1 base, with 10 bases between. The CDR3 region is CSAVPWSNQPQHF. In nucleotides, the CDR3 is TGCAGTGCGGTCCCTTGGAGCAATCAGCCCCAGCATTTT.

This clonotype occurred a few times. The gene calls are TRBV6-5 and TRBJ1-6; D not certain. CDR1 MNHEY and CDR2 SVGAGI come from the germline V gene. CDR3 size: 16 residues. With 5 bases removed from V and 0 bases from J, the gap between germline ends came to 11 bases. Here the CDR3 DNA reads TGTGCCAGCAGTCGGGATATCAGCTCCTATAATTCACCCCTCCACTTT. Its translation is CASSRDISSYNSPLHF.

The chain links TRBV24-1 to TRBJ1-5; D uncertain. Trimming pared 5 bases from V and 2 bases from J, leaving 9 bases between. This CDR3 contains 14 residues. Looked up from germline, CDR1 is KGHDR and CDR2 is SFDVKD. The CDR3 bases are TGTGCCACCAGTGGGCCTTCGGGCAATCAGCCCCAGCATTTT. This translates into CATSGPSGNQPQHF.

The chain has TRBV7-8 and TRBJ2-7; D is uncertain. Trimming left V 0 bases short and J 3 bases short, with 9 bases between. CDR3 length: 14 amino acids. CDR1 and CDR2 (germline): SGHVS, FQNEAQ. In DNA, the CDR3 is TGTGCCAGCAGCTTAGCGCCTCAGAGCTACGAGCAGTACTTC. Translation gives CASSLAPQSYEQYF.

V usage is TRBV7-8 and J usage is TRBJ1-6, with D hard to call. The V and J ends lost 1 base and 9 bases respectively, with 13 bases between them. The CDR3 length is 15 residues. Per germline, CDR1 SGHVS and CDR2 FQNEAQ. This CDR3 reads CASSLEIGIGSPLHF. The CDR3 bases are TGTGCCAGCAGCTTAGAAATAGGCATCGGTTCACCCCTCCACTTT.

This clonotype was observed a handful of times. CDR3 region: CASSRLANTLTYEQYF. The CDR3, as DNA: TGTGCCAGCAGTCGACTAGCGAATACCTTGACCTACGAGCAGTACTTC. V is TRBV6-1 and J is TRBJ2-7, with TRBD2 identical over 8 bases. Germline CDR1 and CDR2: MNHNS and SASEGT. The V gene end was trimmed by 5 bases and the J gene end by 2 bases; junction bases not matched to a gene: 11. The CDR3 has 16 residues.

This clonotype has just a few counts. The gene calls are TRBV20-1 and TRBJ2-2, with TRBD1 matching over 9 bases. V gave up 5 bases and J gave up 1 base; unmatched junction bases: 8. The V gene's germline CDR1 is DFQATT and CDR2 SNEGSKA (reference sequence). This CDR3 is built from 16 residues. CDR3 region: CSAQTDRGKNTGELFF. In DNA form, the CDR3 reads TGCAGTGCTCAAACGGACAGGGGAAAGAACACCGGGGAGCTGTTTTTT.

This clonotype was detected many times. This chain joins TRBV7-9 and TRBJ2-3; D not certain. Germline V gene data show CDR1 as SEHNR and CDR2 as FQNEAQ (reference sequence). This CDR3 is built from 12 residues. V was trimmed by 5 bases and J by 5 bases, leaving 8 bases between them. The CDR3 spells CASSLSGDTQYF. In DNA, the CDR3 is TGTGCCAGCAGCCTAAGTGGAGATACGCAGTATTTT.

This clonotype was observed a few times. This sequence joins TRBV5-1 and TRBJ1-3; 7 nucleotides align to TRBD1. J gave up 1 base and V 4 bases, and 14 bases lay outside the gene matches. From germline, CDR1 is SGHRS and CDR2 YFSETQ. This CDR3 comprises 18 residues. CDR3 region: CASSLTYDRVISGNTIYF. In DNA, the CDR3 is TGCGCCAGCAGCCTAACCTACGACAGGGTAATTTCTGGAAACACCATATATTTT.

This clonotype was seen more than once but under ten times. The chain couples TRBV3-1 to TRBJ2-2; the D is unclear. V lost 2 bases to trimming and J lost 6 bases, with 19 bases between them. The V gene's germline CDR1 is LGHDT and CDR2 YNNKEL (reference sequence). The CDR3 runs to 17 residues. CDR3 residues: CASSQRYTESGPGELFF. Here the CDR3 DNA reads TGTGCCAGCAGCCAACGGTACACGGAGTCGGGTCCCGGGGAGCTGTTTTTT.

The chain employs TRBV7-9 and TRBJ2-3, with 9 bases matching TRBD2. Germline CDR1 and CDR2: SEHNR and FQNEAQ (reference sequence). V was clipped by 5 bases and J by 2 bases; unmatched bases: 11. This CDR3 has 17 amino acids. Here the CDR3 DNA reads TGTGCCAGCAGCCTGCTCGAGGGACTAGCCTCCACAGATACGCAGTATTTT. It specifies CASSLLEGLASTDTQYF.

The genes are TRBV6-5 and TRBJ2-1; the match to TRBD2 covers 13 bases. The CDR3 is made up of 16 amino acids. Germline-derived CDR1 and CDR2 are MNHEY and SVGAGI. With 1 base clipped from V and 7 bases from J, the junction kept 4 bases outside the gene matches. CDR3 bases: TGTGCCAGCAGTTACTTCACTAGCGGGAGGGGTAATGAGCAGTTCTTC. It is translated as CASSYFTSGRGNEQFF.

The gene calls are TRBV7-9 and TRBJ2-2; perhaps TRBD1 as D (6 bases). CDR3 length: 14 amino acids. Germline V gene lookup returns CDR1 SEHNR and CDR2 FQNEAQ (reference sequence). Between the trimmed V and J ends, which lost 1 base and 6 bases, there was a span of 9 bases. This CDR3 is CASSLGQGSGELFF. CDR3 nucleotide sequence: TGTGCCAGCAGCTTAGGTCAGGGGTCCGGGGAGCTGTTTTTT.

The V call is TRBV5-1, the J call TRBJ2-5; possible D gene TRBD2, 7 bases. This CDR3 has 17 amino acids. Germline V gene sequence: CDR1 SGHRS, CDR2 YFSETQ. V was cut by 4 bases and J by 4 bases, with 23 bases left in between. CDR3 sequence reads: CASSPEGGGSVGETQYF. DNA of the CDR3: TGCGCCAGCAGCCCGGAAGGGGGAGGGTCCGTCGGAGAGACCCAGTACTTC.

The chain joins TRBV6-6 to TRBJ2-5; tentatively, D is TRBD1 (6 bases). The germline CDR1 and CDR2 sequences are MNHNY and SVGAGI (reference sequence). The length of the CDR3 is 11 residues. Trimming pared 9 bases from V and 5 bases from J, leaving 10 bases between. The CDR3 here is CASHRGETQYF. CDR3 DNA sequence: TGTGCCAGTCATAGGGGGGAGACCCAGTACTTC.

Only a few counts were recorded for this clonotype. The V gene is TRBV27, the J gene TRBJ2-1; tentative D call: TRBD1 (5 bases). This CDR3 region has 17 residues. CDR1 and CDR2 (germline): MNHEY, SMNVEV (reference sequence). V was shortened by 6 bases and J by 0 bases, with 18 bases between the two germline ends. The CDR3 coding sequence is TGTGCCAGCAGCCCCTTGGGGCGGATGAGCTCCTACAATGAGCAGTTCTTC. This codes for CASSPLGRMSSYNEQFF.